This TCR beta chain was obtained from a study of cytomegalovirus exposure and HLA in healthy donors. This CDR3 is built from 15 residues. The germline gives CDR1 KGHSH, CDR2 LQKENI. Trimming removed 6 bases from V and 3 bases from J; junction bases left unmatched: 10. The repertoire was sequenced with immunoSEQ multiplex PCR; TCRdb's copy has only in-frame clones and lacks some. This sample yields about 160,000 clones, of which about nine tenths are seen a single time; about 9.4% belongs to the top ten. The sample was PBMCs. The receptor's source is a woman aged 18-35 years in good health and CMV-seropositive. The chain employs TRBV18 and TRBJ2-5; 7 bases agree with TRBD1. CDR3 bases: TGTGCCAGCTCGCATCGACAGGGATGGGAAGAGACCCAGTACTTC. Its translation: CASSHRQGWEETQYF. Using reference TRBV18 and TRBJ2-5 for the parts outside the CDR3, the full variable domain is NAGVMQNPRHLVRRRGQEARLRCSPMKGHSHVYWYRQLPEEGLKFMVYLQKENIIDESGMPKERFSAEFPKEGPSILRIQQVVRGDSAAYFCASSHRQGWEETQYFGPGTRLLVL.